Listed below are T cell receptor beta chains from one sample, sequenced in a study of somatic mutations in cytotoxic T cells in rheumatoid arthritis. Only in-frame clones appear in the TCRdb table, and some are missing; sequencing was by immunoSEQ multiplex PCR. Of tens of thousands of clones listed, 86% were seen once; the top ten hold under 20%. Sequenced input: CD8+ T cells sorted from blood. These receptors originate from a woman aged 50 to 65 in good health. CDR3s include the opening cysteine and the closing phenylalanine or tryptophan.

v_call	cdr3_aa
TRBV4-3	CASSPSLMNTEAFF
TRBV27	CASSLFGGDYNSPLHF
TRBV4-3	CASSHRQDSGNTIYF
TRBV14	CASSQGQETQYF
TRBV6-5	CASGAGYEQYF
TRBV13	CASMIRWVVREHGPQHF
TRBV19	CATYGLAGGPSNFYEQYF
TRBV9	CASSVADNHDEQFF
TRBV19	CASMEPSGPTDTQYF
TRBV7-9	CASGVTQETQYF
TRBV6-1	CASSNDRGLHNEQFF
TRBV9	CASSVGGGERRKETQYF
TRBV7-2	CASSFGQGYEQYF
TRBV7-9	CASSFGQMTDTQYF
TRBV4-1	CASSHGQGLAETQYF
TRBV6-5	CASRLRSFGSAEAFF
TRBV5-6	CASSLVQGAGGEQYF
TRBV4-1	CASSHQSETGDEKLFF
TRBV19	CASSIGAGPYNEQFF
TRBV1	CTSSQEASGGTGELFF
TRBV14	CASSHFLYEQYF
TRBV10-3	CAISEGGPGFQETQYF
TRBV5-6	CASGSDSYTEAFF
TRBV11-2	CASSLGGTEQFF
TRBV2	CASSQGVPILYNEQFF
TRBV27	CASSLGQGGEAFF
TRBV4-1	CASSQGLMGANYNEQFF
TRBV6-5	CASSYSIRGQETQYF
TRBV27	CASSNSGGLSYEQYF
TRBV4-3	CASSQGQGPYGYTF
TRBV6-1	CASSEGQGVGYEQYF
TRBV7-2	CASTRGPGQGFGPYNEQFF
TRBV6-5	CASRSGQGHADTQYF
TRBV15	CATSRGGGPGDGYTF
TRBV5-6	CASTTPGEKLFF
TRBV6-1	CASSEEGGDGAKNIQYF
TRBV6-4	CASSDERGGPDTQYF
TRBV2	CASRGFEGAFF
TRBV7-9	CASSLVAGRGETQYF
TRBV13	CASSSVGDTDTQYF
TRBV7-2	CASSGGTILDTQYF
TRBV27	CASSLSRGPVTEAFF
TRBV6-6	CASNDGGAGNTIYF
TRBV7-7	CASSLGEGDYEQYF
TRBV9	CASSVVQTNTEAFF
TRBV27	CASSLVGQGATEQYF
TRBV7-8	CASSLGRGGTDTQYF
TRBV27	CASSPIAGGAYNEQFF
TRBV28	CASTLGQGMHTDTQYF
TRBV29-1	CSVGTGETEAFF
TRBV29-1	CSVPASRLWQGETQYF
TRBV10-2	CASSEPIGAAGNTIYF
TRBV7-8	CASSSSGPTYEQYF
TRBV10-2	CASSEVENQPQHF
TRBV28	CASSFGEAVNNEQFF
TRBV15	CATSPNRDRVAAFF
TRBV4-3	CASSQDSGVYEQYF